These 2 T cell receptor beta chains share one sample of origin, sequenced in a study of response to subunit inactivated influenza vaccine. TCRdb passed the RT-PCR reads through MiXCR, listing each CDR3 protein once. The sample yields 550,000 to 800,000 distinct CDR3 sequences, 15% to 19% seen once. This specimen was PBMCs from blood, taken about 11 days after vaccination. The receptors stem from a man aged 50 or older who received an inactivated influenza vaccine.

The V and J genes are TRBV6-2 or TRBV6-3 and TRBJ1-3, with D maybe TRBD1 (6 bases). The CDR3 is 15 residues long. Germline CDR1 reads MNHEY; CDR2 reads SVGEGT. The germline V and J ends were trimmed by 6 bases and 0 bases, with 12 bases remaining between them. The DNA for the CDR3 is TGTGCCAGCAGAAGGACAGCGAGCTCTGGAAACACCATATATTTT. It yields the protein CASRRTASSGNTIYF.

This clonotype was seen only a few times. The rearrangement joins TRBV15 to TRBJ2-3; D uncertain. CDR1 is LNHNV, CDR2 YYDKDF, per germline (reference sequence). The CDR3 is made up of 14 amino acids. Trimming stripped 0 bases from V and 6 bases from J, with 10 bases between. The DNA for the CDR3 is TGTGCCACCAGCAGAGAGCCCAGTAGGGATACGCAGTATTTT. Protein sequence: CATSREPSRDTQYF.